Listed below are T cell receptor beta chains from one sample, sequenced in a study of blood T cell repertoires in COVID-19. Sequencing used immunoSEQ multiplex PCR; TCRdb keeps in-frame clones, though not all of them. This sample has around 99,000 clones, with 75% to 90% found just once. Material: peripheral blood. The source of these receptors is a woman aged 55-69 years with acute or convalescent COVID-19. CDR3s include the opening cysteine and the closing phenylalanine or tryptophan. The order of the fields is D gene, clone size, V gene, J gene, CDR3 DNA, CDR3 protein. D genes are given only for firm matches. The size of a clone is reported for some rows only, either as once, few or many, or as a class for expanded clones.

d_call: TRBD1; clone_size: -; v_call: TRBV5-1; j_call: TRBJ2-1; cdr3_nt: TGCGCCAGCATCGATGGACAGGGCTCCTACAATGAGCAGTTCTTC; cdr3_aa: CASIDGQGSYNEQFF
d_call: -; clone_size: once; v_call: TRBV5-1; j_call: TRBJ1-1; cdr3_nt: TGCGCCAGCAGCTTGGCCTCGGGAGGGAACACTGAAGCTTTCTTT; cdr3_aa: CASSLASGGNTEAFF
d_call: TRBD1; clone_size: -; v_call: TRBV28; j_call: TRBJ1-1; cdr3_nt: TGTGCCAGCAGTTTTACGACAGGGGAAGCTTTCTTT; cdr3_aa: CASSFTTGEAFF
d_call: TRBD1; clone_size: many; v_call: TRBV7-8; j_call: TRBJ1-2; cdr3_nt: TGTGCCAGCAGCTCGGGACAGGGGCGGGCCTATGGCTACACCTTC; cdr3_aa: CASSSGQGRAYGYTF
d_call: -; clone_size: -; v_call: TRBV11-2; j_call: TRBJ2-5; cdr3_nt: TGTGCCAGCAGCTTAGCCAGGGTCCCCTGGAGAGGGACCCAGTACTTC; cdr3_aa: CASSLARVPWRGTQYF
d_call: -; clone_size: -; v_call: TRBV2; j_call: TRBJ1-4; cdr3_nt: TGTGCCAGCAGTGAACGCGGACTTTCCAATGAAAAACTGTTTTTT; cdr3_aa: CASSERGLSNEKLFF
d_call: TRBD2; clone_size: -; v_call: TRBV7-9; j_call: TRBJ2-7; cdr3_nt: TGTGCCAGCAGCTTAGCCCTAGCGGGAGAACTGGGCGAGCAGTACTTC; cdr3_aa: CASSLALAGELGEQYF
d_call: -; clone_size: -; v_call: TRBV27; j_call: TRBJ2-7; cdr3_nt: TGTGCCAGCAGTTCCAACAGCGGGTTCAAGTACTTC; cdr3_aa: CASSSNSGFKYF
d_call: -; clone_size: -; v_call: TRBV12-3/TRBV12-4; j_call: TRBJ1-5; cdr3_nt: TGTGCCAGCACCTTACAGGTTGATCAGCCCCAGCATTTT; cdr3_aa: CASTLQVDQPQHF
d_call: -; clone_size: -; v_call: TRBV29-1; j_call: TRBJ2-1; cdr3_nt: TGCAGCGGTAGACAGGAATCGCAGTTCTTC; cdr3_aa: CSGRQESQFF
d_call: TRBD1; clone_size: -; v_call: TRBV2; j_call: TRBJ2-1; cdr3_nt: TGTGCCAGCAGTGAAATGGGGACAGGGTGGGAGCGCTCCTACAATGAGCAGTTCTTC; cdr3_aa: CASSEMGTGWERSYNEQFF
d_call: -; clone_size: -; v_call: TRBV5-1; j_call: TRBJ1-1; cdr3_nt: TGCGCCAGCAGCTTGGACGGGGGTCACACTGAAGCTTTCTTT; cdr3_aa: CASSLDGGHTEAFF
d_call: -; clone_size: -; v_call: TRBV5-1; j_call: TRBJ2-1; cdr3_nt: TGCGCCAGCAGAGTAACGACGGAGGGGTACAATGAGCAGTTCTTC; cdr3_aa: CASRVTTEGYNEQFF
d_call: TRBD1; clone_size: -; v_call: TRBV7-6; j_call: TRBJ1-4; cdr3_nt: TGTGCCAGCAGCTTAGTACCTCTCGCAGAGGGGGCTGAAAAACTGTTTTTT; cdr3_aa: CASSLVPLAEGAEKLFF
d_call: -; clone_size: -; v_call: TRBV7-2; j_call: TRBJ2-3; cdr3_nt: TGTGCCAGCAGCCTGGCTAGCCGCACAGATACGCAGTATTTT; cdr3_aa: CASSLASRTDTQYF
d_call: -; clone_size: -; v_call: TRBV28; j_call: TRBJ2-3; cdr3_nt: TGTGCCAGCAGGTTCACTCGCACAGATACGCAGTATTTT; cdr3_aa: CASRFTRTDTQYF
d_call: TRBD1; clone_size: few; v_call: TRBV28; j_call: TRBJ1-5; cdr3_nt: TGTGCCAGCAGTCCAGTTGGACAGGGGGGAATTTTTAGCAATCAGCCCCAGCATTTT; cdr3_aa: CASSPVGQGGIFSNQPQHF
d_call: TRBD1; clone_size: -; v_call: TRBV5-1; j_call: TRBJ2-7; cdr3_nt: TGCGCCAGCAGCATTGTAGGACAGGGGCTTCATTACGAGCAGTACTTC; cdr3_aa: CASSIVGQGLHYEQYF
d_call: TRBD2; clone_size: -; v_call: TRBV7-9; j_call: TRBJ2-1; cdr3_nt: TGTGCCAGCAGCGGATTAGCGGGCTCCTACAATGAGCAGTTCTTC; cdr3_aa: CASSGLAGSYNEQFF
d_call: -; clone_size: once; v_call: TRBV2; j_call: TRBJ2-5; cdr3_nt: TGTGCCAGCCGGATAGGGACAAATCAAGAGACCCAGTACTTC; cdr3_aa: CASRIGTNQETQYF
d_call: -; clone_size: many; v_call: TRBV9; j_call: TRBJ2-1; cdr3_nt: TGTGCCAGCAGCGCCGGGCAGGGTGAGCACAATGAGCAGTTCTTC; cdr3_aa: CASSAGQGEHNEQFF
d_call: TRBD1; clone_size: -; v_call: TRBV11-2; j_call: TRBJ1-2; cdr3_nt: TGTGCCAGCAGCCTCACAGGGGGCGGGCCCTATGGCTACACCTTC; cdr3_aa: CASSLTGGGPYGYTF
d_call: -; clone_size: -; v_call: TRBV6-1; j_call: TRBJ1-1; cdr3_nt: TGTGCCAGCAGTGACCAGGGGAACACTGAAGCTTTCTTT; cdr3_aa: CASSDQGNTEAFF
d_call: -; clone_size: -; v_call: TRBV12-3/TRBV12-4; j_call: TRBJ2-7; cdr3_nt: TGTGCCAGCAGTTTTCGGTTCGAGCAGTACTTC; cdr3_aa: CASSFRFEQYF
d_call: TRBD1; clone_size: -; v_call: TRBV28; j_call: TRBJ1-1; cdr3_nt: TGTGCCAGCAGTTTATTAGGGAGACAGGGGAACGCTGAAGCTTTCTTT; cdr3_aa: CASSLLGRQGNAEAFF
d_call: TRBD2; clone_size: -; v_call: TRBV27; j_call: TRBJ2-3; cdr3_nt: TGTGCCAGCCGCCGGACTAGCGGAATCACAGATACGCAGTATTTT; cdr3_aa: CASRRTSGITDTQYF
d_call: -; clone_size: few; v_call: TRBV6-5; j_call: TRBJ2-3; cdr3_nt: TGTGCCAGCAGTTACTTTCCGGGATTGGCAGATACGCAGTATTTT; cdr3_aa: CASSYFPGLADTQYF
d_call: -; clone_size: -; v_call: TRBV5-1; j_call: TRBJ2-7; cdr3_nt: TGCGCCAGCAGCTTTAACATGCGGGAGCAGTACTTC; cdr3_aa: CASSFNMREQYF
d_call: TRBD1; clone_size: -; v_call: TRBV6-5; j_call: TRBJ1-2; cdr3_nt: TGTGCCAGCACGAGGACAGGGTCTAACTATGGCTACACCTTC; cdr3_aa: CASTRTGSNYGYTF
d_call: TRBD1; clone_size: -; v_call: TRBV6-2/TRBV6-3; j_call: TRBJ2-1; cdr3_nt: TGTGCCAGCACCCCAGCCGGGACAGGGTCGTTTGAGCAGTTCTTC; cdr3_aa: CASTPAGTGSFEQFF
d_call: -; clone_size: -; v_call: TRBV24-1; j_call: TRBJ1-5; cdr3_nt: TGTGCCACCAGTGATTCCCGTTCCGTGTCTCAGCCCCAGCATTTT; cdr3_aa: CATSDSRSVSQPQHF
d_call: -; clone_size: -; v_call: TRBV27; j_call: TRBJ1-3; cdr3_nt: TGTGCCAGCAGTTTATCCTCCCGACAGTCAAACACCATATATTTT; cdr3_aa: CASSLSSRQSNTIYF
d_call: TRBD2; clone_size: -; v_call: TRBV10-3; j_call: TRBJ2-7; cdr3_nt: TGTGCCATCAGTGCAACAACGAAGGGGACTAGCAATGAGCAGTACTTC; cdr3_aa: CAISATTKGTSNEQYF
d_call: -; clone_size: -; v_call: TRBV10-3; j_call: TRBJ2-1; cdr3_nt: TGTGCCATCACCTCCGTCATAGATGAGCAGTTCTTC; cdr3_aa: CAITSVIDEQFF
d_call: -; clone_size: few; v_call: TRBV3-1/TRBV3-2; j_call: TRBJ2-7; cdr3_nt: TGTGCCAGCAGCCTTTCTAGCGTCCGCTACGAGCAGTACTTC; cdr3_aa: CASSLSSVRYEQYF
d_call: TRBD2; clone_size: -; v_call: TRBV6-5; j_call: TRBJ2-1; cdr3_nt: TGTGCCAGCAGTTCACCCGGGACTAGCGGGATATATGAGCAGTTCTTC; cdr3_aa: CASSSPGTSGIYEQFF